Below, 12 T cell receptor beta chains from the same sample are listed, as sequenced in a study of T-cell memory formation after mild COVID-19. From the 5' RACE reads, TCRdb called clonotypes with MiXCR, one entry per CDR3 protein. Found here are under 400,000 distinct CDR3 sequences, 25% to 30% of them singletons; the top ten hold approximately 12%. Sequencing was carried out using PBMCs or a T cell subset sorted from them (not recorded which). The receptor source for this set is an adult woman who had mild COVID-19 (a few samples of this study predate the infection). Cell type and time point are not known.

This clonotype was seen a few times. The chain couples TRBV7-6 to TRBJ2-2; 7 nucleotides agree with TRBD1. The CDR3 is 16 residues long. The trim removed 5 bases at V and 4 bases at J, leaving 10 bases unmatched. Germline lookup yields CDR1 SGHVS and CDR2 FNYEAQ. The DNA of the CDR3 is TGTGCCAGCAGCGTATACAGGGGTACGGGCACCGGGGAGCTGTTTTTT. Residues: CASSVYRGTGTGELFF.

CDR3 DNA sequence: TGTGCCAGCAGCGAAACGGGTAGCGGGGGACCAGATACGCAGTATTTT. It is translated as CASSETGSGGPDTQYF. J is TRBJ2-3 and V is TRBV6-6; the match to TRBD2 covers 9 bases. The V gene end was trimmed by 6 bases and the J gene end by 4 bases; junction bases not matched to a gene: 11. Germline CDR1 is MNHNY and CDR2 is SVGAGI (reference sequence). The CDR3 runs 16 residues.

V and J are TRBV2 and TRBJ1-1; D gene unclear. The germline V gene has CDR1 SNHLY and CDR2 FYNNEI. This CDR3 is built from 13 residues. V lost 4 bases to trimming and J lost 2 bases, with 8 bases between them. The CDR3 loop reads CASSVLGNTEAFF. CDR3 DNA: TGTGCCAGCAGTGTGTTGGGAAACACTGAAGCTTTCTTT. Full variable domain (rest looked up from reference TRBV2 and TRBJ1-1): EPEVTQTPSHQVTQMGQEVILRCVPISNHLYFYWYRQILGQKVEFLVSFYNNEISEKSEIFDDQFSVERPDGSNFTLKIRSTKLEDSAMYFCASSVLGNTEAFFGQGTRLTVV.

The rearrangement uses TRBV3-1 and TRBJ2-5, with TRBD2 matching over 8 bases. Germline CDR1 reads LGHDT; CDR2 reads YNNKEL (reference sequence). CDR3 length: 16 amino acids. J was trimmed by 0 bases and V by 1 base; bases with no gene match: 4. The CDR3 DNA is TGTGCCAGCAGCCAAGTCGGTAGCGGGAACCAAGAGACCCAGTACTTC. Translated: CASSQVGSGNQETQYF.

The CDR3 here is CATSDPDGLETQYF. For the CDR3, the DNA is TGTGCCACCAGTGATCCCGACGGTCTGGAGACCCAGTACTTC. The chain carries TRBV24-1 and TRBJ2-5; no firm D call. Trimming removed 3 bases from V and 5 bases from J, with 12 bases in between. This CDR3 has 14 amino acids. CDR1 and CDR2 (germline): KGHDR, SFDVKD.

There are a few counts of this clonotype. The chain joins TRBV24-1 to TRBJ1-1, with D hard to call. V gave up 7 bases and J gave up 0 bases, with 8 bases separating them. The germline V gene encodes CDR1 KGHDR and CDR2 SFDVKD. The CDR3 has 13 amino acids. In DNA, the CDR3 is TGTGCCACCAGCCCTGGTATGAACACTGAAGCTTTCTTT. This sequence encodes CATSPGMNTEAFF.

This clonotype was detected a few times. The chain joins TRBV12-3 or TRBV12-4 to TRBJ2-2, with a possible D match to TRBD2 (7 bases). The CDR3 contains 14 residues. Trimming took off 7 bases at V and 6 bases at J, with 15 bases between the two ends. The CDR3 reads CASIPGGGAGELFF. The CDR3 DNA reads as TGTGCCAGCATTCCCGGAGGGGGGGCCGGGGAGCTGTTTTTT.

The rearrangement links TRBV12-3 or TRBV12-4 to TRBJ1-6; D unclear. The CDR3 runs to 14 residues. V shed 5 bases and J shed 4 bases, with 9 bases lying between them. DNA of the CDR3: TGTGCCAGCAGTCCCCGGGAGTATAATTCACCCCTCCACTTT. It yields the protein CASSPREYNSPLHF.

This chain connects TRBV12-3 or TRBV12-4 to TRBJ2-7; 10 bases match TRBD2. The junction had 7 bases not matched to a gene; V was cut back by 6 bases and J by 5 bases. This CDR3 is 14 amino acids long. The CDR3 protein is CASSLSGRFDEQYF. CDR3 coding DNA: TGTGCCAGCAGCCTTAGCGGGAGGTTTGACGAGCAGTACTTC.

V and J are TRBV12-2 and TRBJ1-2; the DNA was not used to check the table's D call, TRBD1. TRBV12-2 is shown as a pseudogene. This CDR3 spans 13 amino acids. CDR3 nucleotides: TGTGCAAGTCGCTTGACTAATGGGGGGGGCTACACCTTC. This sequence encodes CASRLTNGGGYTF.

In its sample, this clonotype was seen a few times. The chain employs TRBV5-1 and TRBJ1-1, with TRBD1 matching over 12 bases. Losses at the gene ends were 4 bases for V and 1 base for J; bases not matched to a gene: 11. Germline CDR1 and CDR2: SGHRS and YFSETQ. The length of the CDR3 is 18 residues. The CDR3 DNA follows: TGCGCCAGCAGCCAATCTCCCGGGACAGGGGGCTCGAACACTGAAGCTTTCTTT. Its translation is CASSQSPGTGGSNTEAFF. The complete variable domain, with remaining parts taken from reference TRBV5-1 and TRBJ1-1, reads KAGVTQTPRYLIKTRGQQVTLSCSPISGHRSVSWYQQTPGQGLQFLFEYFSETQRNKGNFPGRFSGRQFSNSRSEMNVSTLELGDSALYLCASSQSPGTGGSNTEAFFGQGTRLTVV.

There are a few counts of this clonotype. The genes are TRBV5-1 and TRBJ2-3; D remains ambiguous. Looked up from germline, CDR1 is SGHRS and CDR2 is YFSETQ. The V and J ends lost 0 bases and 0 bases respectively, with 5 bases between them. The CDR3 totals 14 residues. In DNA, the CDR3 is TGCGCCAGCAGCTTGGAAAAAAGCACAGATACGCAGTATTTT. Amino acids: CASSLEKSTDTQYF.